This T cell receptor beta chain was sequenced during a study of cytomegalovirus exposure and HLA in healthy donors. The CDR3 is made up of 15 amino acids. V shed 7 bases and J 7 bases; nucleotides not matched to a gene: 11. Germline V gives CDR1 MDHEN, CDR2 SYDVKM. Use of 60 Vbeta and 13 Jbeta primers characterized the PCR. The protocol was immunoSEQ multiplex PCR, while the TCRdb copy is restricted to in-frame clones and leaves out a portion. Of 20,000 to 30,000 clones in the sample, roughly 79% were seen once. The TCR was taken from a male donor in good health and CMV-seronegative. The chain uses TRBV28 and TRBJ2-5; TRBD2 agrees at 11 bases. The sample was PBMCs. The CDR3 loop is CASNSPTSGRVTQYF. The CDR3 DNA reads TGTGCCAGCAATTCTCCCACTAGCGGGAGAGTGACCCAGTACTTC.